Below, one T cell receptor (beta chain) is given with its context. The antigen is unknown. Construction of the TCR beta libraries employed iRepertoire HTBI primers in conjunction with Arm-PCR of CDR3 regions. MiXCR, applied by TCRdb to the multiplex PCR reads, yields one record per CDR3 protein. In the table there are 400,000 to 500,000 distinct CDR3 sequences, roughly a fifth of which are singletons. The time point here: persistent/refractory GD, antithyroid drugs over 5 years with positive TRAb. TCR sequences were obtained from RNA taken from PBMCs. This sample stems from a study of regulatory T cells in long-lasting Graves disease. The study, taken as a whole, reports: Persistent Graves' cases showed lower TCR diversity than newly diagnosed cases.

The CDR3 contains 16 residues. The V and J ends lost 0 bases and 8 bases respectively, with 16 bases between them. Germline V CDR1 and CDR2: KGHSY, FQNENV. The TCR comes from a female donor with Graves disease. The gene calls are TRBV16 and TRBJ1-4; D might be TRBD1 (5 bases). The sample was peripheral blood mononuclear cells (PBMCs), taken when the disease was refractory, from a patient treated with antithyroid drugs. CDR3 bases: TGTGCCAGCAGCCAATCTCCCGACAGCGAGTTCGAAAAACTGTTTTTT. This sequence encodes CASSQSPDSEFEKLFF.